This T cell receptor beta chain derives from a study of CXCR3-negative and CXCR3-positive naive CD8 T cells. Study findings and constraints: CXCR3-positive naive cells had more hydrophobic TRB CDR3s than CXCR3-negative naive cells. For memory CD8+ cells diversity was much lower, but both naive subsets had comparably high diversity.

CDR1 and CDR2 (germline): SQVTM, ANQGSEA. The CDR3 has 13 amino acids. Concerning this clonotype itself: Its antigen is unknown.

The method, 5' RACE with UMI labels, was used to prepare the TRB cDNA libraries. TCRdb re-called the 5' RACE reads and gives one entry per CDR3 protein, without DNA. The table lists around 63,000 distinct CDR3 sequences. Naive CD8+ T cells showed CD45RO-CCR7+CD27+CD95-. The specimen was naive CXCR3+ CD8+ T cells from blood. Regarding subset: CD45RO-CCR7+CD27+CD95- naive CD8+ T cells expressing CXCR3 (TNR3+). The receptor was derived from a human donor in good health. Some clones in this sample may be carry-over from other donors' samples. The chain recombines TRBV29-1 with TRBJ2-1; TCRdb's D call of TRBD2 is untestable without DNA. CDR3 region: CSVVTSNYNEQFF.